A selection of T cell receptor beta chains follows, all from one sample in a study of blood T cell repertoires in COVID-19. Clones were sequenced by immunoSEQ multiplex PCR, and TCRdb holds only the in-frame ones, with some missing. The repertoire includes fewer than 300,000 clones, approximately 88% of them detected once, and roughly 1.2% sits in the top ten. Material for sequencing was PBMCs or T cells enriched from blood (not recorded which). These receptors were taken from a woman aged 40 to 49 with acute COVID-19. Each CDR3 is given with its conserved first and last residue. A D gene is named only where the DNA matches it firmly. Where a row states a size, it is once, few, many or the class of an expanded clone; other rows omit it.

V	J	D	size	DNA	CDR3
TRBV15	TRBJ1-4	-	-	TGTGCCACCAGCATCCGCAGGGTAGGATGGGCAACTAATGAAAAACTGTTTTTT	CATSIRRVGWATNEKLFF
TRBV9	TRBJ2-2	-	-	TGTGCCAGCGCTTACTATTCGAACACCGGGGAGCTGTTTTTT	CASAYYSNTGELFF
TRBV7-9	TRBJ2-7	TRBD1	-	TGTGCCAGCAGCTCGCCGGGACAGGGAAACTACGAGCAGTACTTC	CASSSPGQGNYEQYF
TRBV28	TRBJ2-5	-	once	TGTGCCAGCAGTTTTGGAGTGGTGGTAGAGGGGACCCAGTACTTC	CASSFGVVVEGTQYF
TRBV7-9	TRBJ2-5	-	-	TGTGCCAGCAGCTTTAGCCAGGGCCAAGAGACCCAGTACTTC	CASSFSQGQETQYF
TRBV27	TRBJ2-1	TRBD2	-	TGTGCCAGCAGTCCCGGACTAGCGGGAGACAATGAGCAGTTCTTC	CASSPGLAGDNEQFF
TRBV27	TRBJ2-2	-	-	TGTGCCAGCAGTATCAGGGGCGGGGAGCTGTTTTTT	CASSIRGGELFF
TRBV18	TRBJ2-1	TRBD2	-	TGTGCCAGCTCACCCCCGACTAGCGGGTTCTCAAATGAGCAGTTCTTC	CASSPPTSGFSNEQFF
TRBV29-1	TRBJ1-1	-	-	TGCAGCGTTGTAAGAATACCTATAAACACTGAAGCTTTCTTT	CSVVRIPINTEAFF
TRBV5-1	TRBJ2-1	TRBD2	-	TGCGCCAGCAGCCCGGGACTAGCGGGAGGAATGGATGAGCAGTTCTTC	CASSPGLAGGMDEQFF
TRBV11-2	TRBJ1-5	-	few	TGTGCCAGCAGCTTAGCAGGGTCCCAGCCCCAGCATTTT	CASSLAGSQPQHF
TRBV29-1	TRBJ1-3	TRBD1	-	TGCAGCGTTTTGGGACAGGGCGGGAACACCATATATTTT	CSVLGQGGNTIYF
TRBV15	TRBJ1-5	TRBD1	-	TGTGCCACCAGCAGCGGAGCGGGACAGGGAAATCAGCCCCAGCATTTT	CATSSGAGQGNQPQHF
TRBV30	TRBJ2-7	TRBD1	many	TGTGCCTGGAGTGGGACAGGGATGCGCTACGAGCAGTACTTC	CAWSGTGMRYEQYF
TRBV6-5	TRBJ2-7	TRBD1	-	TGTGCCAGCAGACCTACAGGGGGCGCGGGCTACGAGCAGTACTTC	CASRPTGGAGYEQYF
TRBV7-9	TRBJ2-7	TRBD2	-	TGTGCCAGCACTCTGCGGGGGACTAGCGGACCCTACGAGCAGTACTTC	CASTLRGTSGPYEQYF
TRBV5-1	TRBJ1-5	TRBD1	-	TGCGCCAGCAGCTACGGGACAGGGGAGGACAATCAGCCCCAGCATTTT	CASSYGTGEDNQPQHF
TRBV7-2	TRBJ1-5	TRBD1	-	TGTGCCAGCAGCCACCACCCGACAGGGAATAGCAATCAGCCCCAGCATTTT	CASSHHPTGNSNQPQHF
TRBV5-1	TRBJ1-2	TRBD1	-	TGCGCCAGCAGCTTGACAGGGGACACATATGGCTACACCTTC	CASSLTGDTYGYTF
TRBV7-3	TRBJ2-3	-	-	TGTGCCAGCAGCTCGGACTATTTGCACACAGATACGCAGTATTTT	CASSSDYLHTDTQYF
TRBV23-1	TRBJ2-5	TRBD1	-	TGCGCCAGCGCCAGGACAGGGGGACTCCAAGAGACCCAGTACTTC	CASARTGGLQETQYF
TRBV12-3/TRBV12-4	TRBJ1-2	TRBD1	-	TGTGCCAGCAGTTTGACAGGGTCCTATGGCTACACCTTC	CASSLTGSYGYTF